One and the same sample provided the 20 T cell receptor beta chains below, sequenced in a study of T cell responses to AZD1222 COVID-19 vaccine. The data were produced by immunoSEQ multiplex PCR, yet TCRdb's version contains in-frame clones alone and is incomplete. Among 75,000 to 95,000 clones listed, less than 85% were seen once. The sequences come from peripheral blood, collected 28 days after the second AZD1222 dose. The receptors were gathered from an adult who received the AZD1222 COVID-19 vaccine.

This chain uses TRBV12-3 or TRBV12-4 with TRBJ1-1; D is unresolved. The V end was cut by 5 bases, the J end by 4 bases, with 11 bases between. The CDR3 spans 13 residues. The CDR3 protein is CASSLVWGTEAFF. DNA for the CDR3: TGTGCCAGCAGTCTGGTGTGGGGCACTGAAGCTTTCTTT.

V usage is TRBV7-2 and J usage is TRBJ2-1; D may match TRBD1 or TRBD2 (6 bases each). V was cut by 5 bases and J by 8 bases, with 16 bases left in between. Germline CDR1 and CDR2: SGHTA and FQGNSA. CDR3 length equals 14 residues. As DNA, the CDR3 is TGTGCCAGCAGCCTTCAGTGGGGGGCCGATGAGCAGTTCTTC. Protein sequence: CASSLQWGADEQFF.

This clone has only one observation. The chain is built from TRBV19 and TRBJ2-1, with 7 bases fitting TRBD2. The CDR3 spans 15 residues. Germline trimming cut 3 bases from V and 3 bases from J; bases unmatched to any gene: 5. Looked up from germline, CDR1 is LNHDA and CDR2 is SQIVND (reference sequence). CDR3 in amino acids: CASSITRDYYNEQFF. The DNA for the CDR3 is TGTGCCAGTAGTATTACCCGGGACTACTACAATGAGCAGTTCTTC.

The chain carries TRBV28 and TRBJ1-2; D gene ambiguous. Germline CDR1 reads MDHEN; CDR2 reads SYDVKM. The CDR3 runs 14 residues. V was trimmed by 6 bases and J by 4 bases, leaving 15 bases between them. The CDR3 sequence is CASSPAGYTYGYTF. The CDR3 coding sequence is TGTGCCAGCAGCCCGGCGGGTTACACCTATGGCTACACCTTC.

The chain recombines TRBV27 with TRBJ2-1, with D possibly being TRBD1 (6 bases). From germline, CDR1 is MNHEY and CDR2 SMNVEV (reference sequence). V was shortened by 9 bases and J by 7 bases, with 10 bases between the two germline ends. The CDR3 loop spans 11 amino acids. The CDR3 sequence is CASSRGNEQFF. CDR3 bases: TGTGCCAGTAGTAGGGGGAATGAGCAGTTCTTC.

V is TRBV18 and J is TRBJ2-2; 12 nucleotides line up with TRBD2. Trimming at V came to 0 bases and at J to 6 bases, leaving 2 bases not matched to a gene. The length of the CDR3 is 16 residues. The V gene's germline CDR1 is KGHSH and CDR2 LQKENI. The CDR3 DNA reads as TGTGCCAGCTCACCACCCGGACTAGCGGGGTCCGGGGAGCTGTTTTTT. It translates to CASSPPGLAGSGELFF.

V usage is TRBV5-8 and J usage is TRBJ2-3; D may be TRBD2 (5 bases). V lost 5 bases and J lost 6, with 13 bases in between. Germline CDR1 SGHTS, CDR2 YDEGEE. The CDR3 covers 13 residues. The CDR3 loop is CASRRVGGDTQYF. In DNA, the CDR3 is TGTGCCAGCAGGCGGGTAGGTGGGGATACGCAGTATTTT.

This chain joins TRBV4-3 and TRBJ2-1; the D is unclear. This CDR3 region has 15 residues. The germline V and J ends were trimmed by 1 base and 0 bases, with 7 bases remaining between them. Germline V lookup: CDR1 LGHNA, CDR2 YSLEER. The CDR3 nucleotides read TGCGCCAGCAGCCAAGTCAGAGGCTCCTACAATGAGCAGTTCTTC. Amino acid sequence: CASSQVRGSYNEQFF.

The DNA of the CDR3 is TGTGCCAGTAGGAAGGGAGGCACTGAAGCTTTCTTT. It codes for CASRKGGTEAFF. The chain recombines TRBV19 with TRBJ1-1, with no clear D. Trimming left V 6 bases short and J 4 bases short, with 9 bases between. This CDR3 region has 12 residues. The germline V gene has CDR1 LNHDA and CDR2 SQIVND (reference sequence).

V usage is TRBV7-2 and J usage is TRBJ2-5; D may be TRBD2 (5 bases). Germline CDR1 SGHTA, CDR2 FQGNSA. The germline V and J ends were trimmed by 3 bases and 3 bases, with 11 bases remaining between them. This CDR3 has 14 amino acids. CDR3 bases: TGTGCCAGCAGCTTTGGGATGAGGGAAGAGACCCAGTACTTC. As protein: CASSFGMREETQYF.

This sequence joins TRBV28 and TRBJ2-7, with D tentatively TRBD2 (5 bases). Trimming cost V 7 bases and J 6 bases, with 13 bases left between them. From germline, CDR1 is MDHEN and CDR2 SYDVKM. The CDR3 covers 12 residues. In DNA form, the CDR3 reads TGTGCCAGCAACTACCCCGGGGTCGAGCAGTACTTC. Protein sequence: CASNYPGVEQYF.

The chain carries TRBV6-5 and TRBJ1-2; D call uncertain. The CDR3 consists of 15 residues. Trimming removed 4 bases from V and 3 bases from J, with 15 bases in between. Germline V CDR1 and CDR2: MNHEY, SVGAGI. This CDR3 reads CASSSLRGEYYGYTF. CDR3 bases: TGTGCCAGCAGTTCCCTTCGCGGGGAGTACTATGGCTACACCTTC.

CDR3 sequence: CASSLIAGGPYNEQFF. The CDR3 nucleotides read TGTGCCAGCAGCTTGATAGCGGGAGGACCTTACAATGAGCAGTTCTTC. The chain is built from TRBV7-3 and TRBJ2-1; 10 bases map to TRBD2. CDR3 length: 16 amino acids. The junction had 6 bases not matched to a gene; V was cut back by 3 bases and J by 4 bases. Germline V CDR1 and CDR2: SGHTA, FQGTGA.

The chain employs TRBV5-1 and TRBJ2-5; maybe TRBD2 (6 bases). This CDR3 region has 16 residues. Germline V gene data show CDR1 as SGHRS and CDR2 as YFSETQ. V lost 2 bases and J lost 2, with 16 bases in between. CDR3 protein: CASSLRGGSPQETQYF. The CDR3 DNA reads as TGCGCCAGCAGCTTACGTGGGGGGTCACCACAAGAGACCCAGTACTTC. The full variable domain, with the rest looked up from reference TRBV5-1 and TRBJ2-5, is KAGVTQTPRYLIKTRGQQVTLSCSPISGHRSVSWYQQTPGQGLQFLFEYFSETQRNKGNFPGRFSGRQFSNSRSEMNVSTLELGDSALYLCASSLRGGSPQETQYFGPGTRLLVL.

The rearrangement uses TRBV6-5 and TRBJ1-2, with D possibly TRBD1 on 5 matching bases. Germline lookup yields CDR1 MNHEY and CDR2 SVGAGI. Trimming left V 1 base short and J 8 bases short, with 11 bases between. The CDR3 covers 13 residues. The DNA of the CDR3 is TGTGCCAGCAGTTACTTGCAGGGAGGAGGCTACACCTTC. This encodes CASSYLQGGGYTF.

This chain connects TRBV6-5 to TRBJ2-7; the match to TRBD2 covers 7 bases. CDR1 MNHEY and CDR2 SVGAGI come from the germline V gene. The CDR3 spans 14 residues. V shed 5 bases and J 5 bases; nucleotides not matched to a gene: 9. CDR3 region: CASSRSGPRNEQYF. The CDR3, as DNA: TGTGCCAGCAGTCGTAGCGGGCCCCGGAACGAGCAGTACTTC.

V and J are TRBV28 and TRBJ2-7, with D perhaps TRBD2 (7 bases). The CDR3 runs to 14 residues. Germline lookup yields CDR1 MDHEN and CDR2 SYDVKM. V was pared by 7 bases and J by 0 bases, with 13 bases between. The CDR3 coding sequence is TGTGCCAGCAAGGGCGGGGGCAGCTCCTACGAGCAGTACTTC. The encoded protein is CASKGGGSSYEQYF.

J is TRBJ2-1 and V is TRBV27, with 7 bases fitting TRBD2. Germline V gene data show CDR1 as MNHEY and CDR2 as SMNVEV (reference sequence). This CDR3 comprises 16 residues. The V and J ends lost 6 bases and 7 bases, in that order; junction bases with no gene match: 15. The CDR3 here is CASSPLGAGVGNEQFF. The CDR3 bases are TGTGCCAGCAGCCCCCTTGGGGCGGGAGTGGGAAATGAGCAGTTCTTC.

This clone was seen once. The J gene is TRBJ2-2, the V gene TRBV5-5; D remains ambiguous. V lost 0 bases, J lost 4 bases, and 10 bases lay in between. The CDR3 has 15 residues. Germline V CDR1 and CDR2: SGHKS, YYEKEE (reference sequence). The CDR3 here is CASSLEGLGTGELFF. In nucleotides, the CDR3 is TGTGCCAGCAGCTTGGAGGGCCTGGGCACCGGGGAGCTGTTTTTT.

The J gene is TRBJ2-7, the V gene TRBV7-2, with D perhaps given as TRBD1 or TRBD2 (5 bases each). The CDR3 runs 12 residues. Germline CDR1 is SGHTA and CDR2 is FQGNSA. Deletions cut 6 bases from V and 6 bases from J, with 12 bases between. The chain's CDR3 is CASSLTRGEQYF. CDR3 in DNA: TGTGCCAGCAGTCTAACTAGGGGCGAGCAGTACTTC.